This TCR beta chain was recovered during a study of shared clonotypes between healthy human individuals. Across the whole study: Those who served as donors were a couple of women and a few men between the ages of 18 and 49. CD8 memory received one plate per donor, CD8 naive two, CD4 memory three and CD4 naive three. The study's findings and limits: Against clonotypes common to all four donors, non-shared ones had lower generation probabilities. Sorted-subset sequencing, rarefaction showed, was incomplete despite large depth.

Points on this clone: What it binds is not known.

V gave up 1 base and J gave up 8 bases, with 6 bases separating them. The CDR3 runs to 12 residues. Germline V lookup: CDR1 LGHNA, CDR2 YNFKEQ. TCRdb's table, derived via immunoSEQ multiplex PCR, lists solely in-frame clones and lacks some. Here the sample spans about 2.1 million clones, roughly 95% being singletons. Naive CD8 cells lacked CD45RO, underwent positive selection for CCR7 and left out terminally differentiated effector memory CD45RA+ cells. This receptor was identified in a man aged 18 to 35 in good health. Some clones in this sample may be carry-over from other donors' samples. Material: naive CD8+ T cells from PBMCs. This chain uses TRBV4-2 with TRBJ2-1; maybe TRBD2 (6 bases). Here the CDR3 reads CASSQGDYEQFF. CDR3 sequence (DNA): TGTGCCAGCAGCCAAGGGGACTATGAGCAGTTCTTC.